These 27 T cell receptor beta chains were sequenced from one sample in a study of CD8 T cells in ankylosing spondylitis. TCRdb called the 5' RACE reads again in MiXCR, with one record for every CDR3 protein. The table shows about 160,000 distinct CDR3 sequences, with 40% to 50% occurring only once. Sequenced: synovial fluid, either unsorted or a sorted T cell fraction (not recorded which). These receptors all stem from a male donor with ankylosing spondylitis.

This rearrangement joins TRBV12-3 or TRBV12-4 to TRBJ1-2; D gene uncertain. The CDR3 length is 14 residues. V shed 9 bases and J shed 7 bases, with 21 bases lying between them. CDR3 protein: CASTRWLMVPGYTF. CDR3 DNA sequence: TGTGCCAGTACTCGGTGGCTCATGGTCCCTGGCTACACCTTC.

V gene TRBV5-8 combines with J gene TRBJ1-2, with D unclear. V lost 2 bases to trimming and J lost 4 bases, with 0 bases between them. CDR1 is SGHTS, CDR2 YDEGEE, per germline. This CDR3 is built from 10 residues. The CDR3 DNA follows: TGTGCCAGCAGCTTCTATGGCTACACCTTC. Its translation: CASSFYGYTF.

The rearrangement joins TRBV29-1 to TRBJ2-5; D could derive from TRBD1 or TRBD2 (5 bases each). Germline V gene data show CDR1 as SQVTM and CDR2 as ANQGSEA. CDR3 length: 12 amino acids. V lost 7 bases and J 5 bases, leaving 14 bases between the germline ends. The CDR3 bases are TGCAGCGCTGGAGGATGGGGGGAGACCCAGTACTTC. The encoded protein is CSAGGWGETQYF.

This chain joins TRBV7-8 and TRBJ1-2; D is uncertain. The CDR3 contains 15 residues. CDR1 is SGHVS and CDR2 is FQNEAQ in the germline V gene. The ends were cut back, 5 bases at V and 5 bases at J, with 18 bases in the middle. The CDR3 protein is CASSPRTENHYGYTF. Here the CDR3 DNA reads TGTGCCAGCAGCCCCCGGACGGAAAACCATTATGGCTACACCTTC.

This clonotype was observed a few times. CDR3 bases: TGCAGCGTTATGGTCCTAGACTCCTACGAGCAGTACTTC. Protein product: CSVMVLDSYEQYF. The chain joins TRBV29-1 to TRBJ2-7; D gene uncertain. V was shortened by 5 bases and J by 0 bases, with 11 bases between the two germline ends. Germline CDR1 and CDR2: SQVTM and ANQGSEA. The length of the CDR3 is 13 residues.

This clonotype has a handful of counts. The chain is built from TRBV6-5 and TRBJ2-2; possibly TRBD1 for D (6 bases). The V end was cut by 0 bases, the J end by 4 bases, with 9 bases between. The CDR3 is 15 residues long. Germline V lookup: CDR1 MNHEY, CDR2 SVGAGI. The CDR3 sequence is CASSYSWGPTGELFF. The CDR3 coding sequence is TGTGCCAGCAGTTACTCCTGGGGGCCCACCGGGGAGCTGTTTTTT.

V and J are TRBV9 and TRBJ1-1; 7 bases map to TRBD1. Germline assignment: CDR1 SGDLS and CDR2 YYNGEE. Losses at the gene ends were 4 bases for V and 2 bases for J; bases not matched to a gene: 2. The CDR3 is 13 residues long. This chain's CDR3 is CASSYRGNTEAFF. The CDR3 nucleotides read TGTGCCAGCAGCTACAGGGGCAACACTGAAGCTTTCTTT.

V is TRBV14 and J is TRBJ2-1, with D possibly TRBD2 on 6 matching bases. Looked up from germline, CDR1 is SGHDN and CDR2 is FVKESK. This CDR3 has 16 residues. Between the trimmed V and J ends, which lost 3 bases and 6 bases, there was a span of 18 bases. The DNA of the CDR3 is TGTGCCAGCAGCCAGGGACTCGAGGAGAAGCGCAATGAGCAGTTCTTC. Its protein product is CASSQGLEEKRNEQFF. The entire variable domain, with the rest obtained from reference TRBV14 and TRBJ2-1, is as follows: EAGVTQFPSHSVIEKGQTVTLRCDPISGHDNLYWYRRVMGKEIKFLLHFVKESKQDESGMPNNRFLAERTGGTYSTLKVQPAELEDSGVYFCASSQGLEEKRNEQFFGPGTRLTVL.

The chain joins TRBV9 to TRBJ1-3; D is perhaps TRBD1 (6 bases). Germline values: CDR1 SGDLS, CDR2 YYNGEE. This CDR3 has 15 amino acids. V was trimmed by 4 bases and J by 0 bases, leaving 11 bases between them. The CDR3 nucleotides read TGTGCCAGCAGCCTCACAGGGAGCTCTGGAAACACCATATATTTT. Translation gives CASSLTGSSGNTIYF.

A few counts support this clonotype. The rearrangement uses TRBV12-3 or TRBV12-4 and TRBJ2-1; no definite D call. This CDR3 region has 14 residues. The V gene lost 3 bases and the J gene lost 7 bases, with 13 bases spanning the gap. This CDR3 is CASSFTVGRNEQFF. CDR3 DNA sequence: TGTGCCAGCAGTTTCACAGTGGGCCGTAATGAGCAGTTCTTC.

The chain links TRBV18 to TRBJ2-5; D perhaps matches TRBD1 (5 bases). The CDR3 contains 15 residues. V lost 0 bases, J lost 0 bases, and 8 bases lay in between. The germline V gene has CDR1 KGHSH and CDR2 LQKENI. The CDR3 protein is CASSPPAGNQETQYF. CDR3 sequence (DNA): TGTGCCAGCTCACCACCGGCAGGGAACCAAGAGACCCAGTACTTC.

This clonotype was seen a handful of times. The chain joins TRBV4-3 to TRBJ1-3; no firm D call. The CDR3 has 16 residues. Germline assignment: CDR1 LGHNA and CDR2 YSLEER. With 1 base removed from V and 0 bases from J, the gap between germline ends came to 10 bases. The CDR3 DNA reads TGCGCCAGCAGCCAAGGGACGGCCAGCTCTGGAAACACCATATATTTT. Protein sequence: CASSQGTASSGNTIYF.

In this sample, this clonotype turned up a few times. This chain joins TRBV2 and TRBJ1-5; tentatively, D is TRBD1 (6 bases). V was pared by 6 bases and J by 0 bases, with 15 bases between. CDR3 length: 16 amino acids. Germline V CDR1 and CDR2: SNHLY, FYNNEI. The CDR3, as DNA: TGTGCCAGCAGCAATAGAACAGGGTTTAGCAATCAGCCCCAGCATTTT. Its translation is CASSNRTGFSNQPQHF.

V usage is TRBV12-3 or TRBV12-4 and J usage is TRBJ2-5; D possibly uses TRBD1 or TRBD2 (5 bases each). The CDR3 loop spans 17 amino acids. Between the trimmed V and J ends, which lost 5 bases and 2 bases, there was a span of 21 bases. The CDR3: CASSPRDGITGQETQYF. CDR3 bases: TGTGCCAGCAGTCCTAGGGACGGAATCACTGGGCAAGAGACCCAGTACTTC.

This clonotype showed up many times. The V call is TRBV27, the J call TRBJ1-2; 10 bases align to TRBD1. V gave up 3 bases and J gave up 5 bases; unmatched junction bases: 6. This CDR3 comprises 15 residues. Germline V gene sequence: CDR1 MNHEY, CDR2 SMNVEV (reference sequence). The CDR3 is CASSFWGQGRYGYTF. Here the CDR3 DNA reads TGTGCCAGCAGTTTTTGGGGACAGGGGAGATATGGCTACACCTTC.

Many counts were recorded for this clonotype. For the CDR3, the DNA is TGTGCCACCAACCTGAACCCCGCTCCAGATGAGCAGTTCTTC. It translates to CATNLNPAPDEQFF. This sequence joins TRBV7-9 and TRBJ2-1; D is ambiguous. The germline V gene encodes CDR1 SEHNR and CDR2 FQNEAQ (reference sequence). Trimming removed 10 bases from V and 8 bases from J, with 21 bases in between. The CDR3 length is 14 residues.

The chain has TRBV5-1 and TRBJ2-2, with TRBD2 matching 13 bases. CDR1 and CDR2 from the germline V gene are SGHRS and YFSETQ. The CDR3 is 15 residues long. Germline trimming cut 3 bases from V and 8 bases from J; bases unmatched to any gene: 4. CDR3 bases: TGCGCCAGCAGCTCGAGGACTAGCGGGAGAGGGGAGCTGTTTTTT. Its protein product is CASSSRTSGRGELFF.

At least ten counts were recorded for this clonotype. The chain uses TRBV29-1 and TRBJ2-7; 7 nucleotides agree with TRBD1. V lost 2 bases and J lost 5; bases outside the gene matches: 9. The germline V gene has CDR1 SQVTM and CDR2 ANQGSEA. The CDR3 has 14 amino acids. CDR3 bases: TGCAGCGTTGAAAGGGCAGGGGGTATCCACGAGCAGTACTTC. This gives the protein CSVERAGGIHEQYF.

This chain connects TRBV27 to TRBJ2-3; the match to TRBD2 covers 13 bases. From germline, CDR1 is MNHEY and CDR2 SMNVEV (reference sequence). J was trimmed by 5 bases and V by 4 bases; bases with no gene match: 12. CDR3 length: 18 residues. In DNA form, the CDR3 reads TGTGCCAGCAGTTACCCGACCACTAGCGGGAGGGGGGTAGATACGCAGTATTTT. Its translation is CASSYPTTSGRGVDTQYF.

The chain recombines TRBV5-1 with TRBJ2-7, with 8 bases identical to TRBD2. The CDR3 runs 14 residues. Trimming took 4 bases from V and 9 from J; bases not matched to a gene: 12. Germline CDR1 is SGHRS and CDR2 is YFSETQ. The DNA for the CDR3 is TGCGCCAGCAGCCCCCGGGAGGGCCGGTATGGGCAGTACTTC. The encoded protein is CASSPREGRYGQYF.

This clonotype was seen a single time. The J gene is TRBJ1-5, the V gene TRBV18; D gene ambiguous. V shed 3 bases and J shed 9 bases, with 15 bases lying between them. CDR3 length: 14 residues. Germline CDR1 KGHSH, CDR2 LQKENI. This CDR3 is CASSPPFSRTPQHF. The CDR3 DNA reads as TGTGCCAGCTCACCTCCCTTTAGCAGAACGCCCCAGCATTTT.

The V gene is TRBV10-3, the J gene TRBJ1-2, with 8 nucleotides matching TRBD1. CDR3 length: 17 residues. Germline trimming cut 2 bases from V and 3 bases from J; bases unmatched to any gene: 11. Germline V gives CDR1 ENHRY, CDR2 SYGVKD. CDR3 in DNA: TGTGCCATCAGTGAGATCAAACCGGGACAGGAGTACTATGGCTACACCTTC. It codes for CAISEIKPGQEYYGYTF.

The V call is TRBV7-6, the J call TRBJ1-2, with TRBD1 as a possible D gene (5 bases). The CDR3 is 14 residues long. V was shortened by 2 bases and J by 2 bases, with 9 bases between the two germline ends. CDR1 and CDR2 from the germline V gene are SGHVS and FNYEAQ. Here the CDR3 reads CASSLLGENYGYTF. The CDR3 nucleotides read TGTGCCAGCAGCTTACTGGGGGAGAACTATGGCTACACCTTC.

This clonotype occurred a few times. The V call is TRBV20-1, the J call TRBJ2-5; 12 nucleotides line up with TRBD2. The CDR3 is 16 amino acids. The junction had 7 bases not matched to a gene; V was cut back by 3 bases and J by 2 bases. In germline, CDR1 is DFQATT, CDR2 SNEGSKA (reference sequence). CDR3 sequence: CSARNLAGGEQETQYF. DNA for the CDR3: TGCAGTGCTAGGAATCTAGCGGGGGGGGAACAAGAGACCCAGTACTTC.

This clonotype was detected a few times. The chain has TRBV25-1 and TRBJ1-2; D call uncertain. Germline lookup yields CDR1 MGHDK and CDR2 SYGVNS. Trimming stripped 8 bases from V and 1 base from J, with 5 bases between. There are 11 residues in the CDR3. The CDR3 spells CASGDNYGYTF. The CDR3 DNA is TGTGCCAGCGGCGATAACTATGGCTACACCTTC.

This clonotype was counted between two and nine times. CDR3 sequence (DNA): TGTGCCAGCAGCCAACCATGGTACCAAGAGACCCAGTACTTC. Its translation: CASSQPWYQETQYF. The chain combines TRBV4-2 with TRBJ2-5; D gene ambiguous. In germline, CDR1 is LGHNA, CDR2 YNFKEQ. Trimming cost V 2 bases and J 0 bases, with 7 bases left between them. The CDR3 loop spans 14 amino acids.

The CDR3 loop reads CASLGGARYTQYF. As DNA, the CDR3 is TGTGCCAGCCTCGGGGGGGCGCGTTATACGCAGTATTTT. The rearrangement uses TRBV6-6 and TRBJ2-3; 8 bases are a match to TRBD2. The CDR3 is 13 amino acids. J gave up 7 bases and V 8 bases, and 8 bases lay outside the gene matches. The germline CDR1 and CDR2 sequences are MNHNY and SVGAGI (reference sequence).